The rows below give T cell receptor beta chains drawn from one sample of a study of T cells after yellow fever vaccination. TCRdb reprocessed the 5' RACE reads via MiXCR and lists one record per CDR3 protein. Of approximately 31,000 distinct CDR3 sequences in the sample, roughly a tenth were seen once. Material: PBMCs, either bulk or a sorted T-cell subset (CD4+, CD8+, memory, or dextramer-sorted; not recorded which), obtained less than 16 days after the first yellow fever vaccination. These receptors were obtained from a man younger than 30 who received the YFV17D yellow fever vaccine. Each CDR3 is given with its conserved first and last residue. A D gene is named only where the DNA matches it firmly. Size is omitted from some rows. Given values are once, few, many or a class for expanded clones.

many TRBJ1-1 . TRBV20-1 TGCAGTGCTCCCTGGGGCGCGGGGACTGAAGCTTTCTTT CSAPWGAGTEAFF
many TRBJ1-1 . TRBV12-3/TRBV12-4 TGTGCCAGCAGTTTATTCGCTAAACCGGTAGCTTTCTTT CASSLFAKPVAFF
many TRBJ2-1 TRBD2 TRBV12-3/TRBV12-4 TGTGCCAGCAGTAAACTATCCGGGACAGGGACTAGCGGACCCTACAATGAGCAGTTCTTC CASSKLSGTGTSGPYNEQFF
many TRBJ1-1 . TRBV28 TGTGCCAGCACCTTCCAAGGAAGGAGTAGGACTGAAGCTTTCTTT CASTFQGRSRTEAFF
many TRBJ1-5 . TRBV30 TGTGCCTGGAGCGTCGTAAGTGGCAATCAGCCCCAGCATTTT CAWSVVSGNQPQHF
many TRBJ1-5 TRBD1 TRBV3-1 TGTGCCAGCAGCAAGGGGGGACAGTTAAATCAGCCCCAGCATTTT CASSKGGQLNQPQHF
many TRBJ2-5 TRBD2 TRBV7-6 TGTGCCAGCAGCTCCACTAGCGGGGGCCTGACCCAGTACTTC CASSSTSGGLTQYF
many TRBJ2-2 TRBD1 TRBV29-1 TGCAGCGTTGCGTGGGACAGGGACACCGGGGAGCTGTTTTTT CSVAWDRDTGELFF
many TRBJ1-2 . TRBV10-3 TGTGCCATCAGCCCTCGAGACAGGATTAACTATGGCTACACCTTC CAISPRDRINYGYTF
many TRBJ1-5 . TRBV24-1 TGTGCCACCCCCCGATTACGGGACGACCAGCCCCAGCATTTT CATPRLRDDQPQHF
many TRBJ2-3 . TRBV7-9 TGTGCCAGCAGCTTCGCGGATACGCAGTATTTT CASSFADTQYF
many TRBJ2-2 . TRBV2 TGTGCCAGCAGTGTTTCGGGGTATGTCGACACCGGGGAGCTGTTTTTT CASSVSGYVDTGELFF
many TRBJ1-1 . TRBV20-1 TGCAGTGTACCCGAAGGGAACACTGAAGCTTTCTTT CSVPEGNTEAFF
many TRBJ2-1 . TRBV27 TGTGCCAGCAGTTTATCCCCCGGGACAACATACAATGAGCAGTTCTTC CASSLSPGTTYNEQFF
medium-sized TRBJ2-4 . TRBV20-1 TGCAGTACCCCTCCAGGCATAGCCAAAAACATTCAGTACTTC CSTPPGIAKNIQYF
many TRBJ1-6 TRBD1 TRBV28 TGTGCCAGCAGTTCCCAAACCGGGACAGGGTATTCTTCACCCCTCCACTTT CASSSQTGTGYSSPLHF
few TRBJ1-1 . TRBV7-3 TGTGCCAGCAGCCATATGAGGGACACTGAAGCTTTCTTT CASSHMRDTEAFF
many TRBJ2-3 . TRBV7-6 TGTGCCAGCAGCTTAGCTAGGGCGGGATCTAGCACAGATACGCAGTATTTT CASSLARAGSSTDTQYF
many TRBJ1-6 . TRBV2 TGTGCCAGCAGGGCTAATTTTCGGGATCGGTCACCCCTCCACTTT CASRANFRDRSPLHF
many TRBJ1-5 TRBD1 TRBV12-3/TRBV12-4 TGTGCCAGCAGTTTGGCAGGGGGGCAGCCCCAGCATTTT CASSLAGGQPQHF
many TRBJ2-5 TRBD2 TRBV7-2 TGTGCCAGCAGCGTCGCTAGCGGGGGGGCCCAAGAGACCCAGTACTTC CASSVASGGAQETQYF
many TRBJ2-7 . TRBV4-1 TGCGCCAGCAGCCAAGACAGGGAGCCCTACGAGCAGTACTTC CASSQDREPYEQYF
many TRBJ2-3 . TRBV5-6 TGTGCCAGCAGCTTGCAGGTAGATACGCAGTATTTT CASSLQVDTQYF
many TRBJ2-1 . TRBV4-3 TGCGCCAGCAGCCAAGCAAGGGCAGGGGAGCAGTTCTTC CASSQARAGEQFF
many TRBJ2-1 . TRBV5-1 TGCGCCAGCAGCTTGGCCATGGTTAATGAGCAGTTCTTC CASSLAMVNEQFF
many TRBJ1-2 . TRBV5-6 TGTGCCAGCAGCCTCGAGCAGGCGAATTTTAACTATGGCTACACCTTC CASSLEQANFNYGYTF
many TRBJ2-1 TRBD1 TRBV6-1 TGTGCCAGCAGTAGAAGACAGGGGGTGGGGTTGAGGAATGAGCAGTTCTTC CASSRRQGVGLRNEQFF
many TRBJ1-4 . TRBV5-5 TGTGCCAGCAGCTTGGCTCCAGGCAGGGGTGATGAAAAACTGTTTTTT CASSLAPGRGDEKLFF
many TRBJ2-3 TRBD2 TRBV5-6 TGTGCCAGCAGCTTGACTAGCGGCTCAGATACGCAGTATTTT CASSLTSGSDTQYF
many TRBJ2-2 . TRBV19 TGTGCCAGTAGCTACGGAACGCTTCGATTCGGGGAGCTGTTTTTT CASSYGTLRFGELFF
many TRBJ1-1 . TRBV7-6 TGTGCCAGCAGCCCGCAAGGAATGAACACTGAAGCTTTCTTT CASSPQGMNTEAFF
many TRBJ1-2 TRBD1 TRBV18 TGTGCCAGCTCCTCAGCAGGGGGCCGTGGCTACACCTTC CASSSAGGRGYTF
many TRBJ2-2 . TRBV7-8 TGTGCCAGCAGCTTAGCGATTGGCAGGGGAAACACCGGGGAGCTGTTTTTT CASSLAIGRGNTGELFF
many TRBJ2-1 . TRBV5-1 TGCGCCAGCAGCTCGCTTACAGGGTTCCTCTACAATGAGCAGTTCTTC CASSSLTGFLYNEQFF
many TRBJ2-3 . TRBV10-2 TGCGCCAGCAGGGATACAGGGGACTTCACAGATACGCAGTATTTT CASRDTGDFTDTQYF
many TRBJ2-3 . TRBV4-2 TGTGCCAGCAGCCAACCCTCGCTGGCAGGGATGGTGGGCACAGATACGCAGTATTTT CASSQPSLAGMVGTDTQYF
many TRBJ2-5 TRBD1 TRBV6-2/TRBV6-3 TGTGCCAGCAGGACACCTAAAAAGACAGGGGACAAAGAGACCCAGTACTTC CASRTPKKTGDKETQYF
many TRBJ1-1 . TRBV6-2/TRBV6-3 TGTGCCAGTTGGGACACAGACGGGACTGAAGCTTTCTTT CASWDTDGTEAFF
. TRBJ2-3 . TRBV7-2 TGTTCCAGCAGCCGTAGGTGGGGAACCACAGATACGCAGTATTTT CSSSRRWGTTDTQYF
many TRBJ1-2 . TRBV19 TGTGCCAGTAGTATGGGAAGGAACTATGGCTACACCTTC CASSMGRNYGYTF
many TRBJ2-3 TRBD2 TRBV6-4 TGTGCCAGCAGCCGGACTAGCGGGGGGGCAGGCACAGATACGCAGTATTTT CASSRTSGGAGTDTQYF
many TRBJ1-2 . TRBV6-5 TGTGCCAGCAGTCCACAGGGCTCGTATGGCTACACCTTC CASSPQGSYGYTF
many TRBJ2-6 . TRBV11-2 TGTGCCAGCAGCTTAGAGCTCTCTGGGGCCAACGTCCTGACTTTC CASSLELSGANVLTF
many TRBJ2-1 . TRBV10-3 TGTGCCATCAGTGAGTTAAGTTCAGAGCAGTTCTTC CAISELSSEQFF
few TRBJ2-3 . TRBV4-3 TGCGCCAGCAGCCAAGAGGAAGGGTCCCGGCGTTATTTT CASSQEEGSRRYF
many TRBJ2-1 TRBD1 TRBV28 TGTGCCAGCAGTTTCCTTTATCGACAGGGGAATGAGCAGTTCTTC CASSFLYRQGNEQFF
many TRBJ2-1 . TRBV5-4 TGTGCCAGCAGCCGTGTCAGTAGCTCCTACAATGAGCAGTTCTTC CASSRVSSSYNEQFF
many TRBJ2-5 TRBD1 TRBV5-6 TGTGCCAGCAGCTCTACAGGGGGCGGTTCGTGGGAGACCCAGTACTTC CASSSTGGGSWETQYF
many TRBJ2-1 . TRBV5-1 TGCGCCAGCAGCTTGGGGGCCCAAGACAATGAGCAGTTCTTC CASSLGAQDNEQFF
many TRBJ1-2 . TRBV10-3 TGTGCCATCAGTGAGATCGGGACGGACGAAAATGGCTACACCTTC CAISEIGTDENGYTF
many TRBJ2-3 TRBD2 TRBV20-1 TGCAGTGCTAGTAGCGGGGGGCATACGCAGTATTTT CSASSGGHTQYF
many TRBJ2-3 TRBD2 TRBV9 TGTGCCAGCAGCTCGGCTAGCGGGGGTGCAGATACGCAGTATTTT CASSSASGGADTQYF
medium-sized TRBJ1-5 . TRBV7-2 TGTGCCAGCAGCCCTTATGATCAGCCCCAGCATTTT CASSPYDQPQHF
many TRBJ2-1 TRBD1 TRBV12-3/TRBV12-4 TGTGCCAGCAGTTTAACGGGACAGAGATACAATGAGCAGTTCTTC CASSLTGQRYNEQFF
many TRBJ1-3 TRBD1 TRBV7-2 TGTGCCAGCAGCCCTTACACAGGGGGCGCAACAAACACCATATATTTT CASSPYTGGATNTIYF
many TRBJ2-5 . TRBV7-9 TGTGCCAGCAGCTTAGAGCCTGTGGAGACCCAGTACTTC CASSLEPVETQYF
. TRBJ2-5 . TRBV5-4 TGTGCCAGCAGCTTGGCCCCTACTGAAGAGACCCAGTACTTC CASSLAPTEETQYF
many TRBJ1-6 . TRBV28 TGTGCCAGCAGTTTAATTCCCCCCCTTAGCACGGGGATGGGGAATTCACCCCTCCACTTT CASSLIPPLSTGMGNSPLHF
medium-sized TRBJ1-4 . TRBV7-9 TGTGCCAGCAGCCCAGACAGCGCCAGCCATGAAAAACTGTTTTTT CASSPDSASHEKLFF